The entry that follows covers one TCR beta chain sequence. What it recognizes is unknown. Germline CDR1 is MNHNY and CDR2 is SVGAGI (reference sequence). CDR3 length equals 14 residues. V lost 0 bases and J 4 bases, leaving 7 bases between the germline ends. The data derive from a study of T cells in Graves' hyperthyroidism and ophthalmopathy. Notes on the study in general: A model of 13 V-J pairs discriminated ophthalmopathy from stable hyperthyroidism. Most clonotypes expanded in the thyroid (above 0.001) were also present in blood. Ophthalmopathy got predicted by the model a median approximately six months before its onset.

Lactation, pregnancy, other autoimmune disease or uncontrolled infection excluded patients. TCR beta CDR3 sequences were amplified from RNA transcripts. The TCR CDR3 first-round RT-PCR relied on the HTBI primer set. Using its own MiXCR run on the multiplex PCR reads, TCRdb lists one record per CDR3 protein. The sample lists fewer than 350,000 distinct CDR3 sequences, roughly 19% seen once, with less than 45% in the top ten. V is TRBV6-6 and J is TRBJ1-5; possible D gene TRBD1, 5 bases. What was sequenced was blood. This receptor was obtained from a man between 45 and 60 years old with Graves' ophthalmopathy. In DNA form, the CDR3 reads TGTGCCAGCAGTTACTCTCAGGGTAATCAGCCCCAGCATTTT. Translated: CASSYSQGNQPQHF.